This record covers a single T cell receptor (beta chain). The CDR3 loop spans 14 amino acids. The V gene's germline CDR1 is MDHEN and CDR2 SYDVKM. Trimming pared 7 bases from V and 1 base from J, leaving 13 bases between. Some clones are missing from TCRdb's copy, which holds only in-frame ones; the method was immunoSEQ multiplex PCR. The sample records around 68,000 clones, 90% being singletons. The data stem from a study of T cell changes during pregnancy in multiple sclerosis. The TCR was taken from a female donor with multiple sclerosis, enrolled in a pregnancy study. The V and J genes are TRBV28 and TRBJ1-2; the D gene is possibly TRBD1 (6 bases). Sample: peripheral blood, taken in the third trimester of pregnancy. The DNA for the CDR3 is TGTGCCAGCATAGGGGGGGCGATTAACTATGGCTACACCTTC. Residues: CASIGGAINYGYTF.